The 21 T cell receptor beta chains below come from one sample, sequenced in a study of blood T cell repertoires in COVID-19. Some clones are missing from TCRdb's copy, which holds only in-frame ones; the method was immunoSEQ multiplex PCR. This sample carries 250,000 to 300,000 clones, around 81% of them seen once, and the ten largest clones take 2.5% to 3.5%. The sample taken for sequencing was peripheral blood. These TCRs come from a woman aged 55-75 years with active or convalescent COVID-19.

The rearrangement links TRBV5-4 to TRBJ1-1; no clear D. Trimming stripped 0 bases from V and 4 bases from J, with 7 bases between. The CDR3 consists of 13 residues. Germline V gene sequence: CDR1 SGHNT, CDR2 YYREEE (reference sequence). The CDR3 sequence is CASSLDSLTEAFF. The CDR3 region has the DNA TGTGCCAGCAGCTTGGACTCACTCACTGAAGCTTTCTTT.

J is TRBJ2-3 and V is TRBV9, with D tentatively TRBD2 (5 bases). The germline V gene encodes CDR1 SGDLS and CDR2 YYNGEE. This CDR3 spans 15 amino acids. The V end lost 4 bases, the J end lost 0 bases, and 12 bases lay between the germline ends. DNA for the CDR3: TGTGCCAGCAGCTCCTCTAGCACAAGCACAGATACGCAGTATTTT. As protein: CASSSSSTSTDTQYF.

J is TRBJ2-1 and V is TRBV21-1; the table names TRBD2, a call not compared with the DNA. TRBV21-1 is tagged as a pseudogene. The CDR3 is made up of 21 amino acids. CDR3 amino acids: CASSKNQFRLAGGSSYNEQFF. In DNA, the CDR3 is TGTGCCAGCAGCAAGAATCAATTTCGACTAGCGGGGGGGAGCTCCTACAATGAGCAGTTCTTC.

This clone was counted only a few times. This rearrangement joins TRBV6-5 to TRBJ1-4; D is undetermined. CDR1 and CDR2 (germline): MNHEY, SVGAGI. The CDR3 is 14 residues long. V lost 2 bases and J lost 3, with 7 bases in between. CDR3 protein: CASSYGGSNEKLFF. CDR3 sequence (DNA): TGTGCCAGCAGTTACGGAGGATCTAATGAAAAACTGTTTTTT.

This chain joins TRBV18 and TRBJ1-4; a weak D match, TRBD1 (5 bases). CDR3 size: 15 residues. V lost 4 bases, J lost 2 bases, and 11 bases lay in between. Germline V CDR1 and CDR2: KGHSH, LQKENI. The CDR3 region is CASSLPGFTNEKLFF. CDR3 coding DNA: TGTGCCAGCTCACTCCCAGGGTTTACTAATGAAAAACTGTTTTTT.

This chain's CDR3 is CASSIAGTGANSNYGYTF. In DNA form, the CDR3 reads TGTGCCAGTAGTATCGCCGGGACAGGGGCCAATTCTAACTATGGCTACACCTTC. J is TRBJ1-2 and V is TRBV19; 10 bases match TRBD1. There are 18 residues in the CDR3. With 3 bases clipped from V and 0 bases from J, the junction kept 10 bases outside the gene matches. CDR1 and CDR2 (germline): LNHDA, SQIVND (reference sequence).

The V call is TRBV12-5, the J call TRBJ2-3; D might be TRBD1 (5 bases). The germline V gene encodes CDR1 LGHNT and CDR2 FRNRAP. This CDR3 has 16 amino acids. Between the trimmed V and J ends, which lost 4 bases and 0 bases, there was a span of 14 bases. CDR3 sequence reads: CASGSPRTSSTDTQYF. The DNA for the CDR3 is TGTGCTAGTGGTTCCCCCCGGACATCCAGCACAGATACGCAGTATTTT.

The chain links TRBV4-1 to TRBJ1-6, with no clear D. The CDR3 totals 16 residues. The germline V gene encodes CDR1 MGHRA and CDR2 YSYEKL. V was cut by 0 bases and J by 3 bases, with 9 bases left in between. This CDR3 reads CASSQDGQLYNSPLHF. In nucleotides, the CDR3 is TGCGCCAGCAGCCAAGATGGGCAGCTCTATAATTCACCCCTCCACTTT.

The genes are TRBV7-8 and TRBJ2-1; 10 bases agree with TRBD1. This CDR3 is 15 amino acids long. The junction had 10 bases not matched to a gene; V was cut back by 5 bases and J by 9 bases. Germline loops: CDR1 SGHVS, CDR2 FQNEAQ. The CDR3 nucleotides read TGTGCCAGCAGCGCCGGGACAGGGGTAGGGGTTGAGCAGTTCTTC. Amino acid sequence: CASSAGTGVGVEQFF.

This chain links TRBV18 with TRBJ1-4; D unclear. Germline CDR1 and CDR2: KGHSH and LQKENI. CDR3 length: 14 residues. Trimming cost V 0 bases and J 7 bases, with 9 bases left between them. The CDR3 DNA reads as TGTGCCAGCTCACCACCAGGCCTAGGTGAAAAACTGTTTTTT. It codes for CASSPPGLGEKLFF.

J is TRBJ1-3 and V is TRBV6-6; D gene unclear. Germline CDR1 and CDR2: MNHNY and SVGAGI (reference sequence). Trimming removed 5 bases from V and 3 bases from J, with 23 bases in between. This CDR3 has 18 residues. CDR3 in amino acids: CASSQPPGVARHGNTIYF. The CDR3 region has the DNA TGTGCCAGCAGTCAACCGCCCGGGGTGGCTCGGCATGGAAACACCATATATTTT.

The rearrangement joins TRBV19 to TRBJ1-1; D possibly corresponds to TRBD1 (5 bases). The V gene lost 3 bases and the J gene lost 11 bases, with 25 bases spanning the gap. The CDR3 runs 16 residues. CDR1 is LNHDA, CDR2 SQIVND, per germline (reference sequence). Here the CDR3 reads CASSMSLLGTRGRAFF. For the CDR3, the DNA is TGTGCCAGTAGTATGTCTCTTCTCGGGACGCGGGGTAGGGCTTTCTTT.

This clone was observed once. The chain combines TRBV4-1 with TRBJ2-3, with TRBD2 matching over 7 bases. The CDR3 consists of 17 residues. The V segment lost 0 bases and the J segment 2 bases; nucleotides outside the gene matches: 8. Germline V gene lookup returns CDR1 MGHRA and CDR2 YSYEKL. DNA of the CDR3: TGCGCCAGCAGCCAAGACACGGGGGGACCGTCCACAGATACGCAGTATTTT. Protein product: CASSQDTGGPSTDTQYF.

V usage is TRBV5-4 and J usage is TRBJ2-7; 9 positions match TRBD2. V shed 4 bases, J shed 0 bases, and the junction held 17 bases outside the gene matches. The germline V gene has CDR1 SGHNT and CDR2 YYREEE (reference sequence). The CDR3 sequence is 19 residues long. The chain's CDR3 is CASSSTSGSTLFPSYEQYF. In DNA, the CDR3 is TGTGCCAGCAGCAGTACTAGCGGGTCGACCCTTTTTCCCTCCTACGAGCAGTACTTC.

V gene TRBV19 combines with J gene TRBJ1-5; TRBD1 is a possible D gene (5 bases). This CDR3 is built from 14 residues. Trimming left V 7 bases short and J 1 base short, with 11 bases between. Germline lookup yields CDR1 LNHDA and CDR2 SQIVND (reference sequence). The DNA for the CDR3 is TGTGCCAGTAAGGACAACCCGAGCAATCAGCCCCAGCATTTT. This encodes CASKDNPSNQPQHF.

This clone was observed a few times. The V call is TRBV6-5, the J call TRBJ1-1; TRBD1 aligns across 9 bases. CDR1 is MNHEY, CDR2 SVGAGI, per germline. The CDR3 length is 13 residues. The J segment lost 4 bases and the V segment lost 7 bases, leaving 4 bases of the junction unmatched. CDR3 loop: CASTRDRATEAFF. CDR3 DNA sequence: TGTGCCAGCACCCGGGACAGGGCCACTGAAGCTTTCTTT.

CDR3 loop: CASSFARIAGGNIQYF. CDR3 sequence (DNA): TGTGCCAGCAGCTTCGCTAGAATCGCAGGGGGAAACATTCAGTACTTC. The chain joins TRBV7-2 to TRBJ2-4, with 7 nucleotides matching TRBD1. This CDR3 is 16 amino acids long. The germline V gene has CDR1 SGHTA and CDR2 FQGNSA. The V and J ends lost 3 bases and 6 bases, in that order; junction bases with no gene match: 11.

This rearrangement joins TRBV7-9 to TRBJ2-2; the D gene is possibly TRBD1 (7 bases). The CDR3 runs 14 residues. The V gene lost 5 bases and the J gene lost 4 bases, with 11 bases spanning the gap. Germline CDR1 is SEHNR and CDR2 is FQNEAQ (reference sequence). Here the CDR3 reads CASSPGGGTGELFF. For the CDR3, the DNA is TGTGCCAGCAGCCCAGGGGGAGGCACCGGGGAGCTGTTTTTT.

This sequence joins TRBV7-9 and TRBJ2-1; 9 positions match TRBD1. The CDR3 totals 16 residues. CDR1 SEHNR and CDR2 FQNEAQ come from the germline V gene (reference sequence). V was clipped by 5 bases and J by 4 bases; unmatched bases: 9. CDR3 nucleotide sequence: TGTGCCAGCAGCCCCGGGACAGGGATAACTTACAATGAGCAGTTCTTC. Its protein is CASSPGTGITYNEQFF.

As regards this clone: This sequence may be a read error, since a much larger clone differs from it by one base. CDR3: CASRGQGNQPQHF. The CDR3 DNA follows: TGTGCCAGCAGGGGACAGGGTAATCAGCCCCAGCATTTT. The chain has TRBV12-3 or TRBV12-4 and TRBJ1-5; 9 nucleotides match TRBD1. V was pared by 6 bases and J by 4 bases, with 1 base of the junction left unmatched. This CDR3 region has 13 residues.

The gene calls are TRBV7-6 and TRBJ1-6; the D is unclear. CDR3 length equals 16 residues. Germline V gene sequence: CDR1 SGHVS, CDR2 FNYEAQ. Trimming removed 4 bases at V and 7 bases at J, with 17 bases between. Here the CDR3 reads CASSSRFGRENSPLHF. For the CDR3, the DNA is TGTGCCAGCAGCTCTAGATTCGGGAGGGAGAATTCACCCCTCCACTTT.